Listed below are T cell receptor beta chains from one sample, sequenced in a study of cytomegalovirus exposure and HLA in healthy donors. TCRdb's copy holds only in-frame clones and misses some; the assay was immunoSEQ multiplex PCR. Across under 90,000 clones, the top ten clones capture 6.5% to 8.5% of the sample. Source material: PBMCs. The receptor set was obtained from a female donor in good health and CMV-seropositive. CDR3s include the opening cysteine and the closing phenylalanine or tryptophan. The D gene is left open where the match is weak.

cdr3_length	j_call	v_call	d_call	cdr3_nt	cdr3_aa
15	TRBJ2-1	TRBV5-4	TRBD2	TGTGCCAGCAGCGGGGGAACCGGGACTAGCTATGAGCAGTTCTTC	CASSGGTGTSYEQFF
14	TRBJ2-7	TRBV27	TRBD2	TGTGCCAGCAGTTTAATAGCGGGAGGTTACGAGCAGTACTTC	CASSLIAGGYEQYF
14	TRBJ2-7	TRBV5-1	NA	TGCGCCAGCAGCTTGATGGTGGGGGCGGGCGAGCAGTACTTC	CASSLMVGAGEQYF
12	TRBJ2-7	TRBV19	NA	TGTGCCAGTAGGGATGACAGCTACGAGCAGTACTTC	CASRDDSYEQYF
16	TRBJ2-3	TRBV4-3	NA	TGCGCCAGCAGCCAAGACTCCAGTTGGAGCACAGATACGCAGTATTTT	CASSQDSSWSTDTQYF
15	TRBJ1-6	TRBV30	NA	TGTGCCTGGAGTGTACTAAGGGGGTTCAATTCACCCCTCCACTTT	CAWSVLRGFNSPLHF
13	TRBJ1-4	TRBV30	NA	TGTGCCTGGATGGACAGACTCTATGGAAAACTGTTTTTT	CAWMDRLYGKLFF
19	TRBJ1-3	TRBV28	NA	TGTGCCAGCAGGAAGGGATTCCGATTTGGACAGTATTCTGGAAACACCATATATTTT	CASRKGFRFGQYSGNTIYF
14	TRBJ1-5	TRBV28	TRBD1	TGTGCCAGCAGTTGGGGGACAGGCAATCAGCCCCAGCATTTT	CASSWGTGNQPQHF
12	TRBJ1-4	TRBV7-2	TRBD1	TGTGCCAGCAGCCCCCCAGGGGGAAAACTGTTTTTT	CASSPPGGKLFF
16	TRBJ1-5	TRBV27	TRBD1	TGTGCCAGCAGTCCGACAGGGAATCAGGGCAATCAGCCCCAGCATTTT	CASSPTGNQGNQPQHF
15	TRBJ1-4	TRBV7-2	NA	TGTGCCAGCAGCCTAACTCGGGGTATGGGTGAAAAACTGTTTTTT	CASSLTRGMGEKLFF
11	TRBJ2-7	TRBV10-3	NA	TGTGCCATCAGCCGCAGCGGGGAGCAGTACTTC	CAISRSGEQYF
18	TRBJ2-7	TRBV4-3	TRBD1	TGCGCCAGCAGCCAAGATCAAGGGGCCGGGACAGGTTACTACGAGCAGTACTTC	CASSQDQGAGTGYYEQYF
11	TRBJ1-2	TRBV6-6	TRBD1	TGTGCCAGCAGTGGACGGGACAGGGGGCATTTC	CASSGRDRGHF
13	TRBJ1-2	TRBV7-2	NA	TGTGCCAGCAGCCTCGAGACAGGCATAGGCTACACCTTC	CASSLETGIGYTF
16	TRBJ1-6	TRBV7-2	NA	TGTGCCAGCAGCTTAGCAGGGGGCTCCTATAATTCACCCCTCCACTTT	CASSLAGGSYNSPLHF
12	TRBJ1-1	TRBV6-1	NA	TGTGCCAGTACCTGGGGGCTCGCTGAAGCTTTCTTT	CASTWGLAEAFF
14	TRBJ2-1	TRBV30	TRBD2	TGTGCCTGGAGTCTGGCGGGAGGGCCGAGTGAGCAGTTCTTC	CAWSLAGGPSEQFF
14	TRBJ1-1	TRBV5-5	NA	TGTGCCAGCAGGTCATGGACTGCGATCACTGAAGCTTTCTTT	CASRSWTAITEAFF
15	TRBJ1-5	TRBV9	NA	TGTGCCAGCAGCGTGTCGGGTGCGGGGGGACAGCCCCAGCATTTT	CASSVSGAGGQPQHF
15	TRBJ2-3	TRBV5-5	TRBD2	TGTGCCAGCAGCTTGGAAGGAGCGGGGCTGGATACGCAGTATTTT	CASSLEGAGLDTQYF
15	TRBJ1-1	TRBV7-9	TRBD1	TGTGCCAGCAGCTCAAAACAGGGGATGAACACTGAAGCTTTCTTT	CASSSKQGMNTEAFF
17	TRBJ2-1	TRBV30	TRBD1	TGTGCCTGGAGTCCCGACCCCGGGACAGGGTTGGGCAATGAGCAGTTCTTC	CAWSPDPGTGLGNEQFF
12	TRBJ2-1	TRBV28	NA	TGTGCCAGCAGTTTAGGAGTCCATGAGCAGTTCTTC	CASSLGVHEQFF
13	TRBJ2-5	TRBV18	NA	TGTGCCAGCTCACCAGGCGGGTACGAGACCCAGTACTTC	CASSPGGYETQYF